A single sample gave rise to the 16 T cell receptor beta chains below, sequenced in a study of breast tumors, draining lymph nodes, adjacent tissues. TCRdb fed the multiplex PCR reads into MiXCR, producing one record per CDR3 protein. The sample lists about 100,000 distinct CDR3 sequences, less than 25% seen once, with less than 1.5% in the top ten. The lymph nodes were axillary draining lymph nodes from breast cancer patients. Sequencing was performed on axillary lymph node tissue. The receptors shown here come from a female donor with breast cancer. Some clones in this sample may be carry-over from other donors' samples.

The J gene is TRBJ2-2, the V gene TRBV29-1; possible D gene TRBD2, 7 bases. In germline, CDR1 is SQVTM, CDR2 ANQGSEA. The CDR3 length is 13 residues. The V end lost 8 bases, the J end lost 6 bases, and 16 bases lay between the germline ends. The CDR3 sequence is CSIQGGAPGELFF. DNA of the CDR3: TGCAGCATCCAAGGGGGGGCCCCCGGGGAGCTGTTTTTT.

The chain couples TRBV6-6 to TRBJ2-1; D remains ambiguous. Trimming took off 2 bases at V and 7 bases at J, with 3 bases between the two ends. Per the germline V gene, CDR1 is MNHNY and CDR2 is SVGAGI (reference sequence). The CDR3 length is 11 residues. CDR3 bases: TGTGCCAGCAGTTACCGTAATGAGCAGTTCTTC. Translating gives CASSYRNEQFF.

At least ten counts were recorded for this clonotype. The rearrangement links TRBV24-1 to TRBJ1-2; 8 nucleotides align to TRBD1. Germline trimming cut 9 bases from V and 5 bases from J; bases unmatched to any gene: 7. The CDR3 length is 13 residues. Looked up from germline, CDR1 is KGHDR and CDR2 is SFDVKD. The CDR3 nucleotides read TGTGCCACCTCCGGGACAGGAGGATATGGCTACACCTTC. As protein: CATSGTGGYGYTF.

With regard to this clonotype: The junction and the germline gene differ at one end; a read error may be behind it. The chain combines TRBV20-1 with TRBJ2-2; tentative D call: TRBD2 (5 bases). Germline CDR1 DFQATT, CDR2 SNEGSKA (reference sequence). The length of the CDR3 is 16 residues. CDR3 bases: TGCAGTGCTAGCCGACGGGATCGTACTGGCACCGGGGAGCTGTTTTTC. This translates into CSASRRDRTGTGELFF.

The chain links TRBV30 to TRBJ1-3; D not resolved. V was pared by 1 base and J by 2 bases, with 3 bases between. Per germline, CDR1 GTSNPN and CDR2 SVGIG (reference sequence). This CDR3 region has 12 residues. The CDR3 loop is CAWSGAGNTIYF. The CDR3 DNA is TGTGCCTGGAGTGGGGCTGGAAACACCATATATTTT.

This clonotype was counted a few times. A read error may explain this, as a much larger clone is one base away. The gene calls are TRBV20-1 and TRBJ2-5; D is possibly TRBD2 (6 bases). V was shortened by 5 bases and J by 0 bases, with 10 bases between the two germline ends. The CDR3 loop spans 13 amino acids. Germline assignment: CDR1 DFQATT and CDR2 SNEGSKA (reference sequence). CDR3 in amino acids: CSAGSGYQETQYF. DNA for the CDR3: TGCAGTGCTGGGAGCGGGTACCAAGAGACCCAGTACTTC.

CDR3 residues: CASSPRAASNTGELFF. The CDR3 region has the DNA TGTGCCAGCAGTCCCCGGGCAGCCTCGAACACCGGGGAGCTGTTTTTT. The J gene is TRBJ2-2, the V gene TRBV5-6, with unresolved D. The germline V and J ends were trimmed by 5 bases and 0 bases, with 14 bases remaining between them. The germline CDR1 and CDR2 sequences are SGHDT and YYEEEE. The CDR3 extends over 16 amino acids.

This clonotype was seen at least ten times. The chain carries TRBV6-5 and TRBJ1-5; D is undetermined. Germline lookup yields CDR1 MNHEY and CDR2 SVGAGI. The CDR3 covers 17 residues. V lost 6 bases to trimming and J lost 2 bases, with 20 bases between them. The DNA for the CDR3 is TGTGCCAGCAGGCTTCTCGTCACCAATCGAGGCAATCAGCCCCAGCATTTT. Protein product: CASRLLVTNRGNQPQHF.

In its sample, this clonotype was seen many times. J is TRBJ2-5 and V is TRBV6-6; no clear D. The CDR3 is made up of 13 amino acids. V was shortened by 2 bases and J by 2 bases, with 6 bases between the two germline ends. Germline-derived CDR1 and CDR2 are MNHNY and SVGAGI (reference sequence). CDR3 DNA: TGTGCCAGCAGTTACCACCAGCAAGAGACCCAGTACTTC. Amino acids: CASSYHQQETQYF.

With respect to this clonotype: This may be a read error: a much more frequent sequence differs by one nucleotide. This is likely a read error, given that the CDR3 carries no conserved phenylalanine or tryptophan at its end. The chain employs TRBV19 and TRBJ2-1, with 7 bases lining up with TRBD1. The CDR3 covers 15 residues. V was pared by 7 bases and J by 0 bases, with 6 bases of the junction left unmatched. The germline CDR1 and CDR2 sequences are LNHDA and SQIVND (reference sequence). CDR3 amino acids: CASKRQGPSYNEQFI. As DNA, the CDR3 is TGTGCCAGTAAACGACAGGGTCCCTCCTACAATGAGCAGTTCATC.

In this sample, this clonotype turned up many times. The chain couples TRBV5-1 to TRBJ2-3, with unresolved D. V lost 2 bases and J lost 2, with 12 bases in between. Germline loops: CDR1 SGHRS, CDR2 YFSETQ. The CDR3 spans 15 residues. CDR3 sequence (DNA): TGCGCCAGCAGCTTTTACACCAAACTCACAGATACGCAGTATTTT. This sequence encodes CASSFYTKLTDTQYF.

About this clonotype: Given the absence of the conserved phenylalanine or tryptophan at the CDR3 end, a read error is likely. The rearrangement uses TRBV7-3 and TRBJ2-1; 7 nucleotides agree with TRBD1. V was clipped by 1 base and J by 5 bases; unmatched bases: 2. Germline CDR1 is SGHTA and CDR2 is FQGTGA. This CDR3 spans 14 amino acids. The CDR3 sequence: CASSLMGQHNEQFL. The CDR3 nucleotides are TGTGCCAGCAGCTTAATGGGACAGCACAATGAGCAGTTCCTC.

The chain combines TRBV18 with TRBJ1-4; unclear D gene. V was cut by 1 base and J by 2 bases, with 5 bases left in between. Germline V gene data show CDR1 as KGHSH and CDR2 as LQKENI. This CDR3 is built from 14 residues. The CDR3 reads CASSPRATNEKLFF. DNA for the CDR3: TGTGCCAGCTCACCACGAGCGACTAATGAAAAACTGTTTTTT.

As for this clonotype: A read error may explain this, as a much larger clone is one base away. The J gene is TRBJ2-3, the V gene TRBV5-1; D possibly matches TRBD1 or TRBD2 (5 bases each). Germline loops: CDR1 SGHRS, CDR2 YFSETQ. This CDR3 region has 11 residues. Trimming removed 10 bases at V and 5 bases at J, with 11 bases between. This CDR3 is CAVRGEDTQYF. CDR3 nucleotide sequence: TGCGCCGTGAGGGGTGAAGATACGCAGTATTTT.

Many counts were recorded for this clonotype. CDR3 sequence (DNA): TGTGCCAGCAGTGAATCGGCGGGACCCAACTATGGCTACACCTTC. This encodes CASSESAGPNYGYTF. The chain uses TRBV6-1 and TRBJ1-2; D might be TRBD1 (5 bases). The germline V gene has CDR1 MNHNS and CDR2 SASEGT. The CDR3 contains 15 residues. Trimming pared 2 bases from V and 2 bases from J, leaving 12 bases between.

This clonotype has at least ten counts. The chain carries TRBV12-3 or TRBV12-4 and TRBJ2-3; TRBD2 might be the D (6 bases). V gave up 4 bases and J gave up 5 bases, with 13 bases separating them. CDR3 length: 14 residues. For the CDR3, the DNA is TGTGCCAGCAGTTCAGGGCAGGGAGGAGATACGCAGTATTTT. Protein: CASSSGQGGDTQYF.